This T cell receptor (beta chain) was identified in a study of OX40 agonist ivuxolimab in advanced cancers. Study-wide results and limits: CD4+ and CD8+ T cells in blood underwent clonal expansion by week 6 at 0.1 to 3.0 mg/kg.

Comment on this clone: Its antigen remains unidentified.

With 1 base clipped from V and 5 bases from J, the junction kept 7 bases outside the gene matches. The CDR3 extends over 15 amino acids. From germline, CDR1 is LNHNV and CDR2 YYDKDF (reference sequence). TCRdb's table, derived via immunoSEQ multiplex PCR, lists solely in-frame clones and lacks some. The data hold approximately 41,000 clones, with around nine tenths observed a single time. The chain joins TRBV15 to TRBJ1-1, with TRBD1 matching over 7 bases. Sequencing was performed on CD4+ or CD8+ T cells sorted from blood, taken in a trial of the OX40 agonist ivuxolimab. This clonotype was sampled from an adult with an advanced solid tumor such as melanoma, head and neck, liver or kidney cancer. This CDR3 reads CATSRVRQGGTEAFF. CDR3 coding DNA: TGTGCCACCAGCAGAGTTCGACAGGGAGGGACTGAAGCTTTCTTT.